This entry lists 15 T cell receptor beta chains sequenced from one sample in a study of blood T cell repertoires in COVID-19. The protocol was immunoSEQ multiplex PCR, while the TCRdb copy is restricted to in-frame clones and leaves out a portion. Here the sample spans around 58,000 clones, about 82% being singletons. Sequencing was carried out using PBMCs or T cells enriched from blood (not recorded which). These TCRs come from a woman aged 40 to 50 with acute COVID-19.

The V gene is TRBV3-1 (or the pseudogene TRBV3-2), the J gene TRBJ2-2; no reliable D call. This CDR3 has 15 residues. V gave up 3 bases and J gave up 1 base, with 9 bases separating them. Germline V gives CDR1 LGHDT, CDR2 YNNKEL (reference sequence). This CDR3 reads CASSHATLNTGELFF. For the CDR3, the DNA is TGTGCCAGCAGCCATGCAACATTGAACACCGGGGAGCTGTTTTTT.

V gene TRBV5-6 combines with J gene TRBJ1-2; a weak D match, TRBD1 (5 bases). V shed 4 bases and J shed 4 bases, with 17 bases lying between them. Germline V gene sequence: CDR1 SGHDT, CDR2 YYEEEE. This CDR3 is 15 amino acids long. The CDR3 protein is CASSVGLLEGYGYTF. The CDR3 coding sequence is TGTGCCAGCAGCGTGGGACTCCTGGAGGGCTATGGCTACACCTTC.

The chain joins TRBV7-8 to TRBJ2-1, with unresolved D. Germline CDR1 reads SGHVS; CDR2 reads FQNEAQ. The CDR3 is made up of 11 amino acids. The V end was cut by 6 bases, the J end by 10 bases, with 10 bases between. The CDR3 region has the DNA TGTGCCAGCAGTCTCCCCGGGGAGCAGTTCTTC. This encodes CASSLPGEQFF.

The gene calls are TRBV9 and TRBJ2-7, with TRBD2 matching over 9 bases. After removal of 10 bases from V and 2 bases from J, the junction contained 16 bases not matched to a gene. The germline CDR1 and CDR2 sequences are SGDLS and YYNGEE. The CDR3 loop spans 16 amino acids. As DNA, the CDR3 is TGTGCCCGCCGCGGGGGGGGGACTAGCCTCCCCTACGAGCAGTACTTC. Translation gives CARRGGGTSLPYEQYF. The full variable domain, in which reference TRBV9 and TRBJ2-7 provide the parts outside the CDR3, is DSGVTQTPKHLITATGQRVTLRCSPRSGDLSVYWYQQSLDQGLQFLIQYYNGEERAKGNILERFSAQQFPDLHSELNLSSLELGDSALYFCARRGGGTSLPYEQYFGPGTRLTVT.

The chain recombines TRBV15 with TRBJ2-2; the D gene is possibly TRBD1 (5 bases). CDR1 LNHNV and CDR2 YYDKDF come from the germline V gene (reference sequence). The CDR3 has 14 residues. V gave up 3 bases and J gave up 3 bases, with 8 bases separating them. The CDR3 DNA reads as TGTGCCACCAGCAGGGGGCGTTACACCGGGGAGCTGTTTTTT. Residues: CATSRGRYTGELFF.

The V gene is TRBV27, the J gene TRBJ2-3; 9 bases are a match to TRBD2. This CDR3 is 16 amino acids long. Germline loops: CDR1 MNHEY, CDR2 SMNVEV (reference sequence). The J segment lost 4 bases and the V segment lost 3 bases, leaving 8 bases of the junction unmatched. This CDR3 reads CASSLWRGGLADTQYF. The CDR3 region has the DNA TGTGCCAGCAGTTTGTGGCGGGGGGGCCTCGCAGATACGCAGTATTTT.

The chain combines TRBV2 with TRBJ2-5, with 8 bases aligning to TRBD2. Germline values: CDR1 SNHLY, CDR2 FYNNEI. V was clipped by 2 bases and J by 4 bases; unmatched bases: 6. This CDR3 contains 15 residues. The CDR3 DNA reads as TGTGCCAGCAGTGAACTAGCGGGCTCAGGAGAGACCCAGTACTTC. Protein sequence: CASSELAGSGETQYF. The complete variable domain, with remaining parts taken from reference TRBV2 and TRBJ2-5, reads EPEVTQTPSHQVTQMGQEVILRCVPISNHLYFYWYRQILGQKVEFLVSFYNNEISEKSEIFDDQFSVERPDGSNFTLKIRSTKLEDSAMYFCASSELAGSGETQYFGPGTRLLVL.

The rearrangement uses TRBV7-9 and TRBJ2-1; 8 positions match TRBD1. The junction had 7 bases not matched to a gene; V was cut back by 5 bases and J by 10 bases. The germline CDR1 and CDR2 sequences are SEHNR and FQNEAQ (reference sequence). This CDR3 has 13 amino acids. CDR3 sequence (DNA): TGTGCCAGCAGCCAACCAGGGGGCGGAGAGCAGTTCTTC. This encodes CASSQPGGGEQFF.

This clone appeared once. DNA for the CDR3: TGTGCCAGCAGCCCCAAGACAGGGTCCTACGAGCAGTACTTC. Protein product: CASSPKTGSYEQYF. V usage is TRBV5-4 and J usage is TRBJ2-7, with 7 bases identical to TRBD1. Per the germline V gene, CDR1 is SGHNT and CDR2 is YYREEE (reference sequence). V shed 4 bases, J shed 1 base, and the junction held 5 bases outside the gene matches. The CDR3 runs to 14 residues.

V usage is TRBV23-1 and J usage is TRBJ2-7, with 7 bases aligning to TRBD1. TRBV23-1 has ORF status, its function being uncertain. The CDR3 runs 17 residues. The trim removed 3 bases at V and 5 bases at J, leaving 16 bases unmatched. This chain's CDR3 is CASSQFYPGQFVHEQYF. CDR3 DNA sequence: TGCGCCAGCAGTCAGTTTTATCCGGGACAGTTCGTCCACGAGCAGTACTTC.

The V call is TRBV2, the J call TRBJ2-1, with 12 bases that match TRBD1. Germline V gives CDR1 SNHLY, CDR2 FYNNEI. V trimming: 6 bases; J trimming: 12 bases; junction bases outside the gene matches: 9. CDR3 length: 14 amino acids. The CDR3 loop reads CASRGQGAVPGQFF. The CDR3 DNA is TGTGCCAGCAGGGGACAGGGGGCAGTCCCGGGGCAGTTCTTC. The full variable domain, with the rest looked up from reference TRBV2 and TRBJ2-1, is EPEVTQTPSHQVTQMGQEVILRCVPISNHLYFYWYRQILGQKVEFLVSFYNNEISEKSEIFDDQFSVERPDGSNFTLKIRSTKLEDSAMYFCASRGQGAVPGQFFGPGTRLTVL.

J is TRBJ2-3 and V is TRBV15, with D perhaps matching TRBD2 (6 bases). Looked up from germline, CDR1 is LNHNV and CDR2 is YYDKDF (reference sequence). V was shortened by 2 bases and J by 6 bases, with 12 bases between the two germline ends. The CDR3 extends over 14 amino acids. The CDR3 DNA reads as TGTGCCACCAGCAGACTACTAGCAGCCGATACGCAGTATTTT. Its protein product is CATSRLLAADTQYF.

The chain links TRBV15 to TRBJ2-1; 10 positions agree with TRBD2. With V trimmed by 0 bases and J by 4 bases, 12 bases remained unmatched. The germline V gene encodes CDR1 LNHNV and CDR2 YYDKDF (reference sequence). This CDR3 region has 19 residues. CDR3 in DNA: TGTGCCACCAGCAGAGATCTTTTGGCTAGCGGGAGTGGGTACAATGAGCAGTTCTTC. Residues: CATSRDLLASGSGYNEQFF.

The chain links TRBV10-3 to TRBJ1-3; 8 bases map to TRBD1. CDR1 is ENHRY, CDR2 SYGVKD, per germline. This CDR3 contains 15 residues. The V segment lost 10 bases and the J segment 1 base; nucleotides outside the gene matches: 9. The CDR3 region has the DNA TGTGCCAGTTATCCAACAGGGGGGTCTGGAAACACCATATATTTT. Its translation: CASYPTGGSGNTIYF.

The genes are TRBV7-2 and TRBJ1-2, with TRBD1 identical over 8 bases. Germline V gene sequence: CDR1 SGHTA, CDR2 FQGNSA. This CDR3 spans 16 amino acids. The ends lost 3 bases at V and 3 bases at J; junction bases unmatched: 9. CDR3 in DNA: TGTGCCAGCAGCTTTAGTACCCAGGGGGCTGACTATGGCTACACCTTC. Residues: CASSFSTQGADYGYTF.